The 29 T cell receptor beta chains below come from one sample, sequenced in a study of blood T cell repertoires in COVID-19 (dated by TCRdb to 2020 to 2021). Library preparation was by the immunoSEQ multiplex PCR assay. The table was pulled from immuneACCESS by TCRdb, which kept in-frame rearrangements only. Such tables lose some clones; where checked, under half of the loss comes from unresolved V genes, and the rest has no known cause. The sample includes 100,000 to 150,000 clones, with around 89% observed a single time. Approximately 8% of the sample comes from the top ten. The sequencing sample was made of peripheral blood. The source is a man aged 50-60 years with acute or convalescent COVID-19.

This clone was counted once. This chain connects TRBV14 to TRBJ1-3; D call uncertain. Trimming pared 5 bases from V and 0 bases from J, leaving 8 bases between. This CDR3 is built from 14 residues. The germline V gene encodes CDR1 SGHDN and CDR2 FVKESK. DNA for the CDR3: TGTGCCAGCAGCGCTCGGAGCTCTGGAAACACCATATATTTT. Its translation: CASSARSSGNTIYF. Full variable domain (remainder filled in from reference TRBV14 and TRBJ1-3): EAGVTQFPSHSVIEKGQTVTLRCDPISGHDNLYWYRRVMGKEIKFLLHFVKESKQDESGMPNNRFLAERTGGTYSTLKVQPAELEDSGVYFCASSARSSGNTIYFGEGSWLTVV.

This sequence joins TRBV5-1 and TRBJ1-2; the D gene is possibly TRBD1 (6 bases). The V end lost 0 bases, the J end lost 2 bases, and 8 bases lay between the germline ends. Germline loops: CDR1 SGHRS, CDR2 YFSETQ. The CDR3 is made up of 14 amino acids. CDR3 sequence reads: CASSLGTVNYGYTF. CDR3 coding DNA: TGCGCCAGCAGCTTGGGGACAGTCAACTATGGCTACACCTTC.

The V gene is TRBV3-1 (or the pseudogene TRBV3-2), the J gene TRBJ1-2; D might be TRBD1 (6 bases). The CDR3 spans 15 residues. From germline, CDR1 is LGHDT and CDR2 YNNKEL (reference sequence). The ends were cut back, 3 bases at V and 7 bases at J, with 18 bases in the middle. The CDR3 DNA is TGTGCCAGCAGCCACTTCGACAGGCTATCATCTGGCTACACCTTC. It translates to CASSHFDRLSSGYTF.

V gene TRBV12-5 combines with J gene TRBJ1-6; TRBD1 agrees at 7 bases. The V gene end was trimmed by 4 bases and the J gene end by 5 bases; junction bases not matched to a gene: 5. This CDR3 is 15 amino acids long. The germline CDR1 and CDR2 sequences are LGHNT and FRNRAP. CDR3 amino acids: CASGCPGQNNSPLHF. The CDR3 bases are TGTGCTAGTGGTTGCCCGGGACAGAATAATTCACCCCTCCACTTT.

This CDR3 is CASSQLAGGTDEQFF. CDR3 DNA: TGTGCCAGCAGCCAACTAGCGGGAGGAACTGATGAGCAGTTCTTC. The V call is TRBV3-1 (or the pseudogene TRBV3-2), the J call TRBJ2-1, with 11 positions matching TRBD2. CDR1 LGHDT and CDR2 YNNKEL come from the germline V gene (reference sequence). CDR3 length: 15 residues. Germline trimming cut 2 bases from V and 8 bases from J; bases unmatched to any gene: 5.

A note on this clone: Other DNA sequences in this sample translate to the same CDR3. The CDR3 reads CASSLGRGGNTEAFF. CDR3 bases: TGTGCCAGCAGTTTAGGTAGGGGAGGGAACACTGAAGCTTTCTTT. This chain uses TRBV27 with TRBJ1-1, with D maybe TRBD1 (5 bases). This CDR3 has 15 residues. Germline V lookup: CDR1 MNHEY, CDR2 SMNVEV (reference sequence). Trimming cost V 2 bases and J 1 base, with 11 bases left between them.

This clone came up once. CDR3 nucleotides: TGCGCCAGCAGCCAAGATCGGGGGACTGGCACAGATACGCAGTATTTT. Protein product: CASSQDRGTGTDTQYF. The V and J genes are TRBV4-3 and TRBJ2-3; maybe TRBD2 (6 bases). This CDR3 has 16 residues. Trimming stripped 0 bases from V and 1 base from J, with 11 bases between. Germline V gene data show CDR1 as LGHNA and CDR2 as YSLEER.

V gene TRBV7-8 combines with J gene TRBJ1-5; no firm D call. Germline CDR1 is SGHVS and CDR2 is FQNEAQ. This CDR3 has 15 amino acids. V lost 5 bases and J lost 4, with 15 bases in between. CDR3 nucleotide sequence: TGTGCCAGCAGCCCCGGGAGGGTTGGTAATCAGCCCCAGCATTTT. Its translation is CASSPGRVGNQPQHF.

The chain recombines TRBV30 with TRBJ2-7; possible D gene TRBD2, 5 bases. The CDR3 covers 15 residues. Germline assignment: CDR1 GTSNPN and CDR2 SVGIG (reference sequence). V was pared by 2 bases and J by 1 base, with 15 bases between. DNA of the CDR3: TGTGCCTGGAGTAGTGGGTCAGGACTGTCCTACGAGCAGTACTTC. Residues: CAWSSGSGLSYEQYF. Based on the CDR3 plus reference TRBV30 and TRBJ2-7, the full variable domain is SQTIHQWPATLVQPVGSPLSLECTVEGTSNPNLYWYRQAAGRGLQLLFYSVGIGQISSEVPQNLSASRPQDRQFILSSKKLLLSDSGFYLCAWSSGSGLSYEQYFGPGTRLTVT.

The J gene is TRBJ2-3, the V gene TRBV7-9; TRBD1 is a possible D gene (6 bases). Trimming took off 4 bases at V and 2 bases at J, with 10 bases between the two ends. From germline, CDR1 is SEHNR and CDR2 FQNEAQ (reference sequence). The CDR3 has 14 amino acids. The CDR3 DNA sequence: TGTGCCAGCAGCTGGACAGACACCACAGATACGCAGTATTTT. As protein: CASSWTDTTDTQYF.

This sequence joins TRBV11-3 and TRBJ2-1; TRBD2 matches 12 bases. Germline V gives CDR1 SGHNT, CDR2 YENEEA. V shed 2 bases, J shed 3 bases, and the junction held 5 bases outside the gene matches. The CDR3 has 17 amino acids. The CDR3 coding sequence is TGTGCCAGCAGCTTAAAACGGACTAGCGGGATCTACAATGAGCAGTTCTTC. It translates to CASSLKRTSGIYNEQFF. The full variable domain, its missing parts supplied by reference TRBV11-3 and TRBJ2-1, is EAGVVQSPRYKIIEKKQPVAFWCNPISGHNTLYWYLQNLGQGPELLIRYENEEAVDDSQLPKDRFSAERLKGVDSTLKIQPAELGDSAVYLCASSLKRTSGIYNEQFFGPGTRLTVL.

The gene calls are TRBV4-1 and TRBJ2-1, with TRBD2 matching over 11 bases. The CDR3 totals 18 residues. V was clipped by 3 bases and J by 9 bases; unmatched bases: 16. CDR1 MGHRA and CDR2 YSYEKL come from the germline V gene. The CDR3 protein is CASSQVRLAGGPGGEQFF. CDR3 nucleotide sequence: TGCGCCAGCAGCCAGGTTCGGCTAGCGGGAGGACCTGGGGGTGAGCAGTTCTTC.

The chain employs TRBV6-5 and TRBJ1-1; 7 positions match TRBD1. Germline V lookup: CDR1 MNHEY, CDR2 SVGAGI. V shed 5 bases and J 7 bases; nucleotides not matched to a gene: 10. The CDR3 runs to 14 residues. DNA for the CDR3: TGTGCCAGCAGTATCGGACAGGCCGTATATGAAGCTTTCTTT. Its protein is CASSIGQAVYEAFF.

The chain links TRBV13 to TRBJ2-7; 8 bases fit TRBD1. CDR1 PRHDT and CDR2 FYEKMQ come from the germline V gene (reference sequence). V gave up 8 bases and J gave up 11 bases; unmatched junction bases: 11. This CDR3 contains 12 residues. The CDR3 DNA reads as TGTGCCAGCGGACTCACCCGGGACAGGAAGTACTTC. Amino acid sequence: CASGLTRDRKYF.

V and J are TRBV30 and TRBJ2-1, with 8 bases lining up with TRBD2. The V gene end was trimmed by 1 base and the J gene end by 4 bases; junction bases not matched to a gene: 6. CDR1 GTSNPN and CDR2 SVGIG come from the germline V gene (reference sequence). CDR3 length: 15 amino acids. The chain's CDR3 is CAWSGVIAGYNEQFF. In nucleotides, the CDR3 is TGTGCCTGGAGTGGAGTAATAGCGGGGTACAATGAGCAGTTCTTC.

The rearrangement links TRBV5-1 to TRBJ2-5, with 7 bases lining up with TRBD1. The CDR3 has 13 amino acids. Germline V CDR1 and CDR2: SGHRS, YFSETQ. V lost 4 bases and J lost 4; bases outside the gene matches: 4. CDR3 bases: TGCGCCAGCAGCCCTGACAGGGCAGAGACCCAGTACTTC. The encoded protein is CASSPDRAETQYF.

This chain joins TRBV24-1 and TRBJ2-1; 14 nucleotides match TRBD2. There are 19 residues in the CDR3. The V gene end was trimmed by 3 bases and the J gene end by 7 bases; junction bases not matched to a gene: 13. The germline V gene has CDR1 KGHDR and CDR2 SFDVKD. The CDR3 nucleotides read TGTGCCACCAGTGATCGGGGACAGGGGACTAGCGGGAGTCGTAATGAGCAGTTCTTC. It encodes CATSDRGQGTSGSRNEQFF.

The chain recombines TRBV18 with TRBJ1-2, with TRBD1 matching 8 bases. The CDR3 runs to 17 residues. After removal of 3 bases from V and 1 base from J, the junction contained 10 bases not matched to a gene. The V gene's germline CDR1 is KGHSH and CDR2 LQKENI. The CDR3 is CASSPPGGLALNYGYTF. The CDR3 DNA reads TGTGCCAGCTCACCGCCAGGGGGCCTCGCCCTTAACTATGGCTACACCTTC.

In its sample, this clone was seen once. CDR3 DNA sequence: TGTGCTAGTGGTTTGGGCGAGCTAGCGGCTAGCTACAATGAGCAGTTCTTC. It specifies CASGLGELAASYNEQFF. This chain joins TRBV12-5 and TRBJ2-1; 7 bases agree with TRBD2. The CDR3 spans 17 residues. J lost 3 bases, V lost 1 base, and 9 bases had no gene match. Germline lookup yields CDR1 LGHNT and CDR2 FRNRAP.

This chain links TRBV7-2 with TRBJ1-1, with D tentatively TRBD1 (5 bases). Trimming removed 3 bases at V and 7 bases at J, with 15 bases between. Germline assignment: CDR1 SGHTA and CDR2 FQGNSA. The CDR3 runs to 14 residues. CDR3 amino acids: CASSLSTVKLEAFF. For the CDR3, the DNA is TGTGCCAGCAGCTTGTCGACAGTTAAACTTGAAGCTTTCTTT.

The V gene is TRBV5-4, the J gene TRBJ1-1; 8 positions agree with TRBD1. Germline CDR1 and CDR2: SGHNT and YYREEE (reference sequence). J lost 6 bases, V lost 4 bases, and 8 bases had no gene match. CDR3 length: 14 amino acids. CDR3 residues: CASSRFGQGSEAFF. DNA of the CDR3: TGTGCCAGCAGCAGATTCGGACAGGGCTCTGAAGCTTTCTTT.

The J gene is TRBJ2-2, the V gene TRBV6-5; 9 bases line up with TRBD2. The V and J ends lost 5 bases and 1 base, in that order; junction bases with no gene match: 2. This CDR3 contains 15 residues. CDR1 is MNHEY, CDR2 SVGAGI, per germline. DNA for the CDR3: TGTGCCAGCAGTCGACTAGCGGTGAACACCGGGGAGCTGTTTTTT. Its protein is CASSRLAVNTGELFF.

The V and J genes are TRBV11-3 and TRBJ1-4, with D possibly being TRBD1 (6 bases). Germline CDR1 and CDR2: SGHNT and YENEEA. The CDR3 is made up of 14 amino acids. The V end was cut by 3 bases, the J end by 3 bases, with 8 bases between. CDR3 region: CASSLTGANEKLFF. The CDR3 nucleotides read TGTGCCAGCAGCTTGACAGGAGCTAATGAAAAACTGTTTTTT.

CDR3 nucleotides: TGCGCCAGCAGAGCGGACTACAACTCTGGAAACACCATATATTTT. Residues: CASRADYNSGNTIYF. This chain links TRBV5-1 with TRBJ1-3, with unresolved D. The CDR3 has 15 amino acids. The V gene lost 5 bases and the J gene lost 0 bases, with 12 bases spanning the gap. Per the germline V gene, CDR1 is SGHRS and CDR2 is YFSETQ.

The rearrangement uses TRBV7-6 and TRBJ2-1; 9 bases align to TRBD2. The V gene's germline CDR1 is SGHVS and CDR2 FNYEAQ. The V and J ends lost 2 bases and 1 base, in that order; junction bases with no gene match: 6. This CDR3 has 17 amino acids. The DNA for the CDR3 is TGTGCCAGCAGCTTACTTCTAGCGGGGAATTCCTACAATGAGCAGTTCTTC. This sequence encodes CASSLLLAGNSYNEQFF.

V gene TRBV2 combines with J gene TRBJ2-7; 10 bases are shared with TRBD2. Germline V gives CDR1 SNHLY, CDR2 FYNNEI. Trimming took 7 bases from V and 3 from J; bases not matched to a gene: 6. CDR3 size: 14 residues. Here the CDR3 DNA reads TGTGCCAGCAAAACAGCTAGCGGGAGCTACGAGCAGTACTTC. This gives the protein CASKTASGSYEQYF.

The chain joins TRBV19 to TRBJ2-7; 7 positions agree with TRBD1. Germline V gene data show CDR1 as LNHDA and CDR2 as SQIVND (reference sequence). V dropped 4 bases and J dropped 3; count of bases not matched to a gene: 6. CDR3 length: 14 residues. CDR3 bases: TGTGCCAGTAGTACAGGGACAGCAGACTACGAGCAGTACTTC. The encoded protein is CASSTGTADYEQYF.

The rearrangement joins TRBV19 to TRBJ2-7; D perhaps matches TRBD2 (6 bases). The CDR3 has 13 amino acids. Germline V gene lookup returns CDR1 LNHDA and CDR2 SQIVND (reference sequence). Trimming took off 1 base at V and 5 bases at J, with 9 bases between the two ends. DNA of the CDR3: TGTGCCAGTAGTATAGTTTCGGGGGACGAGCAGTACTTC. This encodes CASSIVSGDEQYF. Combining the CDR3 with reference TRBV19 and TRBJ2-7 gives the whole variable domain DGGITQSPKYLFRKEGQNVTLSCEQNLNHDAMYWYRQDPGQGLRLIYYSQIVNDFQKGDIAEGYSVSREKKESFPLTVTSAQKNPTAFYLCASSIVSGDEQYFGPGTRLTVT.

This chain links TRBV18 with TRBJ2-5; 14 bases are shared with TRBD2. The CDR3 consists of 20 residues. CDR1 and CDR2 (germline): KGHSH, LQKENI. With V trimmed by 1 base and J by 2 bases, 12 bases remained unmatched. This CDR3 is CASSPLDTGLAGASQETQYF. The CDR3 nucleotides read TGTGCCAGCTCACCACTCGACACGGGACTAGCGGGAGCTTCACAAGAGACCCAGTACTTC. Full variable domain (rest looked up from reference TRBV18 and TRBJ2-5): NAGVMQNPRHLVRRRGQEARLRCSPMKGHSHVYWYRQLPEEGLKFMVYLQKENIIDESGMPKERFSAEFPKEGPSILRIQQVVRGDSAAYFCASSPLDTGLAGASQETQYFGPGTRLLVL.